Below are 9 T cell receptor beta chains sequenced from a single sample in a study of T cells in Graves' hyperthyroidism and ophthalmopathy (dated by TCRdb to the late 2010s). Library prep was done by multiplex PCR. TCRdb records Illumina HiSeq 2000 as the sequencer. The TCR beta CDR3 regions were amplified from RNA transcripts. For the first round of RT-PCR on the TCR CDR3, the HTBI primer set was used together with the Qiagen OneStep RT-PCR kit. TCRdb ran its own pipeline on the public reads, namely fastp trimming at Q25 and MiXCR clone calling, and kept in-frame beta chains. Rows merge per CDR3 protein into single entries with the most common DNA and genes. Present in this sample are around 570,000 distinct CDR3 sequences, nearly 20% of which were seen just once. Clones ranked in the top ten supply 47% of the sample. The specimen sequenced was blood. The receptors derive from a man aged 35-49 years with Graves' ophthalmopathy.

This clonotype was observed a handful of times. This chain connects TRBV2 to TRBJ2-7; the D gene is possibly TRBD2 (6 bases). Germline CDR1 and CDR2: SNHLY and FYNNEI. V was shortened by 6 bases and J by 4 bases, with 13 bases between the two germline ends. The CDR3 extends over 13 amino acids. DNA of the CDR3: TGTGCCAGCAGGGCCGGGCGGGATTACGAGCAGTACTTC. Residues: CASRAGRDYEQYF.

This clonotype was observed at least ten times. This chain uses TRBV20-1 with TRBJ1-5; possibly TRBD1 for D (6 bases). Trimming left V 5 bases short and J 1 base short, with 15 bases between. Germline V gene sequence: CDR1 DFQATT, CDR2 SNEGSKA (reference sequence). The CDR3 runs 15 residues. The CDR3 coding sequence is TGCAGTGCTGGGGTGGGACAACGCAGCAATCAGCCCCAGCATTTT. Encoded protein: CSAGVGQRSNQPQHF.

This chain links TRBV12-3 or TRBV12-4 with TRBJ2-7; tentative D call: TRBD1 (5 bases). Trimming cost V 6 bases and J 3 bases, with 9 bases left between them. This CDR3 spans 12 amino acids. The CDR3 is CASRGHRYEQYF. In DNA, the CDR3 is TGTGCCAGCAGAGGACACCGCTACGAGCAGTACTTC.

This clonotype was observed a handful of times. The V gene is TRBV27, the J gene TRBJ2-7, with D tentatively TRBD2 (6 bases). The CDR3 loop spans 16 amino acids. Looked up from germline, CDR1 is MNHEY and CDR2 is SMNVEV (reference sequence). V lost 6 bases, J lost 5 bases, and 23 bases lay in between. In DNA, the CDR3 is TGTGCCAGCAGCAGCCCGTGGAGGGGTGATTGGAACGAGCAGTACTTC. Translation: CASSSPWRGDWNEQYF.

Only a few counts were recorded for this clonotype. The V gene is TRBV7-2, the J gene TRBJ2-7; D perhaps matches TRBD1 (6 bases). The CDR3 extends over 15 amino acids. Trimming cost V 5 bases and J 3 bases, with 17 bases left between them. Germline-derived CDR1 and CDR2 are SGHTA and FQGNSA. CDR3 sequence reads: CASSQPDRGNYEQYF. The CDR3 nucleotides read TGTGCCAGCAGCCAACCGGACAGAGGGAACTACGAGCAGTACTTC. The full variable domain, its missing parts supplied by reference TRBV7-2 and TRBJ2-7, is GAGVSQSPSNKVTEKGKDVELRCDPISGHTALYWYRQSLGQGLEFLIYFQGNSAPDKSGLPSDRFSAERTGGSVSTLTIQRTQQEDSAVYLCASSQPDRGNYEQYFGPGTRLTVT.

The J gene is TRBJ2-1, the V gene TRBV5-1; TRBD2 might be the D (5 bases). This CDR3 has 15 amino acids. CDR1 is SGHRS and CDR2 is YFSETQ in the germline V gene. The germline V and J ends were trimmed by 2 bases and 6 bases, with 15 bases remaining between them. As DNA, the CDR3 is TGCGCCAGCAGCTTAAGCCCCGGGGTAACCAATGAGCAGTTCTTC. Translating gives CASSLSPGVTNEQFF.

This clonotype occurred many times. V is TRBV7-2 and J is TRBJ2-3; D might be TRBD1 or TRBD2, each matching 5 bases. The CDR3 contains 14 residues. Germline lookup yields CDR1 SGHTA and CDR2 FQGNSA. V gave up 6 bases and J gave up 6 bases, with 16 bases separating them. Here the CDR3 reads CASSFGTVGDTQYF. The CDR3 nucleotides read TGTGCCAGCAGTTTTGGGACCGTGGGCGATACGCAGTATTTT. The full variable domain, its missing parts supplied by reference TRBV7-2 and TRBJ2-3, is GAGVSQSPSNKVTEKGKDVELRCDPISGHTALYWYRQSLGQGLEFLIYFQGNSAPDKSGLPSDRFSAERTGGSVSTLTIQRTQQEDSAVYLCASSFGTVGDTQYFGPGTRLTVL.

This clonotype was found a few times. The CDR3 spells CASKWAGLSPLHF. The CDR3, as DNA: TGTGCTTCGAAGTGGGCAGGCCTTTCACCCCTCCACTTT. The chain is built from TRBV7-2 and TRBJ1-6; D is unclear. The germline CDR1 and CDR2 sequences are SGHTA and FQGNSA. The CDR3 is made up of 13 amino acids.

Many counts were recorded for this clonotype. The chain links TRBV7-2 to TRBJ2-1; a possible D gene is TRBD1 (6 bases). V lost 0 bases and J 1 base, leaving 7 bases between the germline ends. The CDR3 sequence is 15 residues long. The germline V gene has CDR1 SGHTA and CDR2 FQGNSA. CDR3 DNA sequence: TGTGCCAGCAGCTTAGCGAGGGGGTCCTACAATGAGCAGTTCTTC. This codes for CASSLARGSYNEQFF.